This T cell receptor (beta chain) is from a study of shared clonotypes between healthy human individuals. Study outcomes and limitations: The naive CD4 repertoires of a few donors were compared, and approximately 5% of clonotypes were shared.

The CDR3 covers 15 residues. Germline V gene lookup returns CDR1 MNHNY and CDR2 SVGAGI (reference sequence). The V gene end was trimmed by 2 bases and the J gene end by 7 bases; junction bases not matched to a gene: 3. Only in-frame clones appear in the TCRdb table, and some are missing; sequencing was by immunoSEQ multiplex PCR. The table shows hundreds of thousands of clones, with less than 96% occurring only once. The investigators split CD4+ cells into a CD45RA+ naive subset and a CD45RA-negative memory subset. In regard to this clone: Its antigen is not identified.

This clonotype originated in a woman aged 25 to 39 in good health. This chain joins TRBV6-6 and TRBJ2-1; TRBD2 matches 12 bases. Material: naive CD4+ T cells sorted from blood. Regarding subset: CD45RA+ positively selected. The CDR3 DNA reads TGTGCCAGCAGTTACCCGACTAGCGGGGGTAATGAGCAGTTCTTC. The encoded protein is CASSYPTSGGNEQFF.